Listed below are T cell receptor beta chains from one sample, sequenced in a study of blood T cells in healthy people across ages. TCRdb fed the 5' RACE reads into MiXCR, producing one record per CDR3 protein. Found here are 600,000 to 800,000 distinct CDR3 sequences, roughly 21% of them singletons; the top ten hold 3.5% to 4%. The sequencing sample was made of blood. These receptors were collected from a man between 65 and 79 years old in good health. Each CDR3 is given with its conserved first and last residue.

>TRBJ2-6|TRBV2
CASTGLAGGPSSGANVLTF
>TRBJ2-3|TRBV5-1
CASTPGQGANIDTQYF
>TRBJ2-5|TRBV28
CASSLLWNQETQYF
>TRBJ2-5|TRBV20-1
CSARARGSGAQEIQYF
>TRBJ1-3|TRBV6-5
CASSYSAESSGNTIYF
>TRBJ1-2|TRBV14
CASSQLQSDYGYTF
>TRBJ1-5|TRBV5-6
CASSSRPDGQPQHF
>TRBJ2-4|TRBV29-1
CSAWMTAKNIQYF
>-|TRBV6-5
CASSTGTSGKNEQFF
>-|TRBV27
CASSNNPQRTLQFF
>TRBJ2-3|TRBV5-1
CASSTGTGTDTQYF
>TRBJ2-1|TRBV9
CASSVGPGTSGSNEQFF
>TRBJ1-2|TRBV4-3
CASSQPGQGIYGYTF
>TRBJ1-6|TRBV28
CASSATGQGNSPLHF
>TRBJ2-5|TRBV20-1
CSPKKEETQYF
>TRBJ1-4|TRBV7-8
CASSQTGTVNEKLFF
>TRBJ2-7|TRBV12-3/TRBV12-4
CASSLWASGRSYEQYF
>TRBJ1-3|TRBV4-1
CASSQLSGNSGNTIYF
>TRBJ2-5|TRBV5-1
CASTPLGRETQYF
>-|TRBV20-1
CSASEGFLGNEQFF
>TRBJ2-3|TRBV13
CASRDAALKDTDTQYF
>TRBJ2-3|TRBV6-2/TRBV6-3
CASSYPTRREADTQYF
>TRBJ1-5|TRBV7-2
CASSRDRGGQPQHF